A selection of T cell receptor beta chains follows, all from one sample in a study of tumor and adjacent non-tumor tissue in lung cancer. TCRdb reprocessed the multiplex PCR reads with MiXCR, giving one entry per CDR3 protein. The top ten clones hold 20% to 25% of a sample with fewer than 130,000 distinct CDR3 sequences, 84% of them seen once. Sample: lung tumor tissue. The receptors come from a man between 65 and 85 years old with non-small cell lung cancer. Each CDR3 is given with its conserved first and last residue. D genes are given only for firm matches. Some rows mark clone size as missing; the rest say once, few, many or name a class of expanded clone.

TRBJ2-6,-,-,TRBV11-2,CASSTAGANILTF,TGTGCCAGCAGCACGGCAGGGGCCAACATCCTGACTTTC
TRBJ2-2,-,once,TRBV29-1,CSVANTRSTGELFF,TGCAGCGTTGCGAATACCCGGAGCACCGGGGAGCTGTTTTTT
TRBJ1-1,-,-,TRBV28,CASITDVRGRTTEAFF,TGTGCCAGCATTACCGACGTCCGCGGTCGTACTACTGAAGCTTTCTTT
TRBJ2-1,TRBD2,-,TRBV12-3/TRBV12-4,CASSLGSGGRLYNEQLF,TGTGCCAGCAGTTTAGGTAGCGGGGGTCGCCTTTACAATGAGCAGTTATTC
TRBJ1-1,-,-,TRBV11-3,CASSLKTEWMNTEAFF,TGTGCCAGCAGCTTAAAGACAGAGTGGATGAATACCGAAGCTTTCTTT
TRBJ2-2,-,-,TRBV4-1,CASSQRQKNTGNLFF,TGCGCCAGCAGCCAGCGACAGAAGAACACCGGGAACCTGTTTTTT
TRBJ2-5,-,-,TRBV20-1,CNARVLWGEKTQYF,TGCAATGCTAGAGTATTGTGGGGGGAAAAGACCCAGTACTTC
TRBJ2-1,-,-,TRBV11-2,CASSLVGTETWNEQFF,TGTGCCAGCAGCTTAGTTGGGACGGAGACTTGGAATGAGCAGTTTTTC
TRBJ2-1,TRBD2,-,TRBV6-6,CASSNPGLAGGVDEQLF,TGTGCCAGCAGCAACCCGGGACTAGCGGGAGGCGTAGATGAGCAGCTCTTC
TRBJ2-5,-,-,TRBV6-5,CASSYQASQEAQYF,TGTGCCAGCAGTTACCAAGCTAGCCAAGAGGCCCAGTACTTC
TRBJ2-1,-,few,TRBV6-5,CASRGRLNSYNEQFF,TGTGCCAGCAGGGGACGGCTGAACTCCTACAATGAGCAGTTCTTC
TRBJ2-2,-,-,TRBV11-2,CARSPDSQSGGLFF,TGTGCCAGAAGCCCGGACAGTCAGTCCGGGGGGCTGTTTTTT
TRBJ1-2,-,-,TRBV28,CTSGFIPLGVPGGYTF,TGTACCAGCGGTTTCATCCCTTTAGGCGTCCCGGGAGGCTACACCTTC
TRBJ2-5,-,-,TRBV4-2,CASSQEEGGQETQYF,TGTGCCAGCAGCCAAGAGGAGGGTGGACAAGAGACCCAGTACTTC
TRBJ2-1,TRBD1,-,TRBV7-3,CASSSDRANNEHFF,TGTGCCAGCAGCTCCGACAGGGCCAACAATGAGCACTTCTTC
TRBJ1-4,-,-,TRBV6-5,CARRPTESYEKLFF,TGTGCCCGCAGGCCCACAGAGTCCTATGAAAAACTGTTTTTT
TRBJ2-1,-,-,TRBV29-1,CSVEGWIGEDKQFF,TGCAGCGTTGAAGGGTGGATAGGTGAGGATAAGCAGTTCTTC
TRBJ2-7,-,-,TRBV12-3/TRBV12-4,CASSIWDPLLREQYF,TGTGCCAGCAGTATCTGGGATCCCCTCCTGAGGGAGCAGTACTTC
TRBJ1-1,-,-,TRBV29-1,CNGARTTESFF,TGCAACGGGGCCCGAACCACTGAATCTTTCTTT